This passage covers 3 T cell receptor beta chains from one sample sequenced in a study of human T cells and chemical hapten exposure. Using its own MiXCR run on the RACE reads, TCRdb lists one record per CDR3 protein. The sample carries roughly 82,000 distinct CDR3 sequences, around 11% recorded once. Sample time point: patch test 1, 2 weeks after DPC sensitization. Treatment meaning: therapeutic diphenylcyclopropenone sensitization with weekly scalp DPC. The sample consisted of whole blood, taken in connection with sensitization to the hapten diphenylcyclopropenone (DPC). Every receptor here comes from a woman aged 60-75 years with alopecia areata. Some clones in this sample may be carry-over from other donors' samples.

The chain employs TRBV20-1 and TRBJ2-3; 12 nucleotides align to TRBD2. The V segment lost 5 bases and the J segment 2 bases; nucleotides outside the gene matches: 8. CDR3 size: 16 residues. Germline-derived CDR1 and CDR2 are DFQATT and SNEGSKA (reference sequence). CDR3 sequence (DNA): TGCAGTGCTCGACGTCTAGCGGGGGGGAACACAGATACGCAGTATTTT. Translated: CSARRLAGGNTDTQYF.

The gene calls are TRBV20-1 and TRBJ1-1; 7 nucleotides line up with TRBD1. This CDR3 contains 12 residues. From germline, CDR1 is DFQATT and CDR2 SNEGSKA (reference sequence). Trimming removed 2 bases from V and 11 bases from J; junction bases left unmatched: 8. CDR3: CSARRDRSFAFF. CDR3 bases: TGCAGTGCTAGAAGGGACAGATCTTTTGCTTTCTTT.

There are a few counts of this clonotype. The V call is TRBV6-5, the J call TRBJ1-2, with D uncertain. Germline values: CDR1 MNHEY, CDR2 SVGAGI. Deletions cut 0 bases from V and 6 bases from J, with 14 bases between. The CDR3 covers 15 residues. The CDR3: CASSYSSIRRDGYTF. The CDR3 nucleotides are TGTGCCAGCAGTTACTCGAGTATCAGGCGGGATGGCTACACCTTC.